The text below deals with one TCR beta chain. The antigen is undetermined. Between the trimmed V and J ends, which lost 3 bases and 10 bases, there was a span of 16 bases. Germline V CDR1 and CDR2: MNHEY, SMNVEV (reference sequence). This CDR3 has 15 residues. The sample originates from a study of immune evolution from preneoplasia to lung adenocarcinoma. The data were produced by immunoSEQ multiplex PCR, yet TCRdb's version contains in-frame clones alone and is incomplete. This sample has roughly 11,000 clones, with more than 70% found just once. The study's findings and limits: Top clone frequencies peaked in normal lung, apparently declining through invasive adenocarcinoma.

The sequencing input was FFPE minimally invasive lung adenocarcinoma tissue. The chain links TRBV27 to TRBJ1-6; maybe TRBD1 (5 bases). The sequence was obtained from a person aged 70 to 85 with lung adenocarcinoma. This CDR3 is CASSFSPKGASPLHF. CDR3 DNA sequence: TGTGCCAGCAGTTTTTCCCCCAAAGGGGCCTCACCCCTCCACTTT.